This TCR beta chain was observed in a study of beta chain features in type 1 diabetes. Whole-study results and caveats: When VDJ junctions were examined, type 1 diabetes patients showed fewer insertions and more deletions. Comparison showed that naive, central memory and Treg TCRB repertoires appeared more similar among patients than among healthy donors. Possibly, sequencing cDNA over-represented cells that had high TCR expression levels. In every one of the four CD4+ subsets, TCRB CDR3s were moderately but significantly shorter in Type 1 diabetes patients.

Germline V gene data show CDR1 as SGHNT and CDR2 as YENEEA. The length of the CDR3 is 13 residues. V dropped 0 bases and J dropped 8 bases, with 10 bases sitting between them. A few counts support this clone. Its specificity is not known. What was sequenced were expressed TCRB transcripts, since all of the isolated RNA had been reverse transcribed. Sequenced naive, central memory and regulatory T cell samples produced an average of about 3.7 million reads. Here immunoSEQ multiplex PCR was the method, and the copy in TCRdb shows in-frame clones only, minus some. The data contain some 350,000 clones, roughly 13% of them singletons.

Sequences were obtained from naive CD4+ T cells from blood. The chain couples TRBV11-3 to TRBJ1-1, with D tentatively TRBD1 (6 bases). The clonotype comes from a woman under 30 with type 1 diabetes. CDR3 in DNA: TGTGCCAGCAGCTTAGACGACACAGGGGAAGCTTTCTTT. Translation: CASSLDDTGEAFF.